This T cell receptor beta chain was retrieved from a study of T cell changes during pregnancy in multiple sclerosis. Only in-frame clones appear in the TCRdb table, and some are missing; sequencing was by immunoSEQ multiplex PCR. The sample lists 40,000 to 60,000 clones, roughly 92% occurring once. J gave up 7 bases and V 4 bases, and 6 bases lay outside the gene matches. Looked up from germline, CDR1 is SGHDN and CDR2 is FVKESK. The CDR3 runs to 14 residues. The J gene is TRBJ2-2, the V gene TRBV14; 7 bases are shared with TRBD1. The source of this sequence is a female donor with multiple sclerosis, enrolled in a pregnancy study. The input for sequencing was CD4+ T cells from peripheral blood mononuclear cells, taken in the third trimester of pregnancy. The CDR3 protein is CASSLRQGGGELFF. The CDR3 coding sequence is TGTGCCAGCAGCCTGCGACAGGGCGGCGGGGAGCTGTTTTTT.